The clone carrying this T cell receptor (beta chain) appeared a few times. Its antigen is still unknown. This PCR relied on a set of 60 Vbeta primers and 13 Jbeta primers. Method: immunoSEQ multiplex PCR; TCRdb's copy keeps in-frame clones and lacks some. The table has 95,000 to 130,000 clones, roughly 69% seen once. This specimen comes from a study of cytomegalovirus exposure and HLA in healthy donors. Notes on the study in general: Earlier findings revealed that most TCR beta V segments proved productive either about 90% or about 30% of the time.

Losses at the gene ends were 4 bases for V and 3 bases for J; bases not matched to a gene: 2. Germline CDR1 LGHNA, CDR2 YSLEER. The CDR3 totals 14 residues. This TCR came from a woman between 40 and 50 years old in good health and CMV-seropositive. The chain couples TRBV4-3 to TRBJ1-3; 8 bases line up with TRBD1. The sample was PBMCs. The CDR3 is CASSRTGYGNTIYF. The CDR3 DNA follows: TGCGCCAGCAGCCGGACAGGGTATGGAAACACCATATATTTT.